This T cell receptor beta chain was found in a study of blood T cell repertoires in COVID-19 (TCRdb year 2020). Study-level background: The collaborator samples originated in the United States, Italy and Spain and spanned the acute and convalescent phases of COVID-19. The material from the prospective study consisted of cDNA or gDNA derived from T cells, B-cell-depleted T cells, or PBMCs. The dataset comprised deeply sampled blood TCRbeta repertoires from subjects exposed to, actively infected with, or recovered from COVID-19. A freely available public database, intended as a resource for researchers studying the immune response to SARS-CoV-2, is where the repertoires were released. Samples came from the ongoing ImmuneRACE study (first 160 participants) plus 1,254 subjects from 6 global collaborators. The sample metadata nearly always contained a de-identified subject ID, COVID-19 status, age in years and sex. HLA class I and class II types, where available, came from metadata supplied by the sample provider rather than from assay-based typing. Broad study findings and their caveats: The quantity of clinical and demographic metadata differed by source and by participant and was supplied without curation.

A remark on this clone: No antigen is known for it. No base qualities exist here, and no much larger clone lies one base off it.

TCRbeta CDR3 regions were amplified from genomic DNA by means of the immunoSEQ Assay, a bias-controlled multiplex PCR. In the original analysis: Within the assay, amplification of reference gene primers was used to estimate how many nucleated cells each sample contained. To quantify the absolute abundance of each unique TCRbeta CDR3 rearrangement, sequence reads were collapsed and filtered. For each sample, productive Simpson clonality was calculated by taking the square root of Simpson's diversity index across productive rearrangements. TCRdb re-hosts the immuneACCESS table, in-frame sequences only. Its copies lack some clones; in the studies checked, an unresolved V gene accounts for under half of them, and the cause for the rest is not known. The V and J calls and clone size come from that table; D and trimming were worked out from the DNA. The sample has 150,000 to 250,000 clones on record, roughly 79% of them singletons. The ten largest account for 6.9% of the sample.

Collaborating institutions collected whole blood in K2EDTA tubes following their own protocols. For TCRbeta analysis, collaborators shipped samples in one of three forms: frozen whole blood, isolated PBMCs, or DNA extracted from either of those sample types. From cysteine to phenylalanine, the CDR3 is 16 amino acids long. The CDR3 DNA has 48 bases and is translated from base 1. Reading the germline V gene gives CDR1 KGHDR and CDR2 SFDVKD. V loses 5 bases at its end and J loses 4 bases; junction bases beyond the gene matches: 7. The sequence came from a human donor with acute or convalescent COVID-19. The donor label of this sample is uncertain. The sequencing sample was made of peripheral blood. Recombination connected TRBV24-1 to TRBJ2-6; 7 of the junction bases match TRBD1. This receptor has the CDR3 CATSGGRGSGANVLTF. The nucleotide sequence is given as TGTGCCACCAGTGGGGGCAGGGGGTCAGGGGCCAACGTCCTGACTTTC.